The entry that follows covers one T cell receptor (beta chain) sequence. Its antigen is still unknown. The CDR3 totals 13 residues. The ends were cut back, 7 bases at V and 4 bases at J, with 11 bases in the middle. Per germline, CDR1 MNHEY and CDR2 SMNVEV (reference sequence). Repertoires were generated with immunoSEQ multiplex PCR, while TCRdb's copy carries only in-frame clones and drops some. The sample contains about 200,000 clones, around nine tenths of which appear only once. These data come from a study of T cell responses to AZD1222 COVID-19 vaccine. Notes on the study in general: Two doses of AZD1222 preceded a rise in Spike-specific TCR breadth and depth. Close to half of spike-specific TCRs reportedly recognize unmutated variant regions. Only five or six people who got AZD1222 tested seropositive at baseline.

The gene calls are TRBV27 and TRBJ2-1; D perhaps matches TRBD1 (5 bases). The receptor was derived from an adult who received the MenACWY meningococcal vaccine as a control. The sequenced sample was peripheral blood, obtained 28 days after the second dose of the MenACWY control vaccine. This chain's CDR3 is CASKFGAYNEQFF. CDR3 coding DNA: TGTGCCAGCAAGTTTGGGGCTTACAATGAGCAGTTCTTC.